A single sample is the source of the 20 T cell receptor beta chains below, sequenced in a study of control samples from healthy donors and cancer patients. TCRdb keeps only in-frame clones here, not all; method: immunoSEQ multiplex PCR. The table lists around 50,000 clones, 85% to 95% of them singletons. Source material: blood. These receptors all stem from a man aged 30-40 years in good health.

The chain joins TRBV6-2 or TRBV6-3 to TRBJ2-3; TRBD2 matches at 15 bases. Trimming took 4 bases from V and 8 from J; bases not matched to a gene: 4. The CDR3 runs to 15 residues. The V gene's germline CDR1 is MNHEY and CDR2 SVGEGT. The CDR3 loop is CASSFTGLAGGTQYF. For the CDR3, the DNA is TGTGCCAGCAGTTTTACGGGACTAGCGGGAGGTACGCAGTATTTT.

The chain uses TRBV4-3 and TRBJ2-3; TRBD2 matches 7 bases. V lost 3 bases to trimming and J lost 6 bases; unmatched junction nucleotides: 9. The CDR3 has 15 amino acids. Germline loops: CDR1 LGHNA, CDR2 YSLEER. In DNA, the CDR3 is TGCGCCAGCAGCCATTCCGCGGGAGTTTCGGATACGCAGTATTTT. This translates into CASSHSAGVSDTQYF.

J is TRBJ1-1 and V is TRBV30, with 11 nucleotides matching TRBD1. This CDR3 spans 18 amino acids. Per the germline V gene, CDR1 is GTSNPN and CDR2 is SVGIG (reference sequence). The trim removed 3 bases at V and 5 bases at J, leaving 17 bases unmatched. DNA of the CDR3: TGTGCCTGGAGAGGCGTCCCGGGACAGGGGGGAAGACGGACTGAAGCTTTCTTT. It translates to CAWRGVPGQGGRRTEAFF.

The V call is TRBV6-6, the J call TRBJ2-7; 8 bases line up with TRBD2. V lost 5 bases to trimming and J lost 3 bases; unmatched junction nucleotides: 9. CDR3 length: 15 residues. CDR1 is MNHNY and CDR2 is SVGAGI in the germline V gene (reference sequence). In nucleotides, the CDR3 is TGTGCCAGCAGTAAATTGACTAGCGTCAACTACGAGCAGTACTTC. It translates to CASSKLTSVNYEQYF.

This sequence joins TRBV27 and TRBJ2-7; perhaps TRBD1 as D (6 bases). Trimming cost V 5 bases and J 0 bases, with 11 bases left between them. CDR1 and CDR2 (germline): MNHEY, SMNVEV (reference sequence). This CDR3 contains 14 residues. CDR3 coding DNA: TGTGCCAGCAGTCACCGGACAGCCTCCTACGAGCAGTACTTC. Its protein is CASSHRTASYEQYF.

V and J are TRBV29-1 and TRBJ1-2, with TRBD1 matching 7 bases. V lost 7 bases to trimming and J lost 3 bases; unmatched junction nucleotides: 8. In germline, CDR1 is SQVTM, CDR2 ANQGSEA. The CDR3 sequence is 13 residues long. The CDR3 sequence: CSALRQGYYGYTF. The CDR3, as DNA: TGCAGCGCACTCCGACAGGGCTACTATGGCTACACCTTC.

This chain joins TRBV19 and TRBJ1-2, with 8 bases aligning to TRBD1. The CDR3 has 16 amino acids. Germline CDR1 LNHDA, CDR2 SQIVND (reference sequence). Trimming removed 2 bases from V and 2 bases from J; junction bases left unmatched: 7. DNA for the CDR3: TGTGCCAGTAGTATATTGACCGGGACAGGCAACTATGGCTACACCTTC. This translates into CASSILTGTGNYGYTF.

This clone was observed a single time. DNA for the CDR3: TGTGCCACCAGCAGAGGGATAGCGCCTAAGACCGGGGAGCTGTTTTTT. Its translation: CATSRGIAPKTGELFF. This chain joins TRBV15 and TRBJ2-2; D is possibly TRBD2 (5 bases). CDR1 is LNHNV, CDR2 YYDKDF, per germline (reference sequence). V lost 1 base to trimming and J lost 5 bases, with 14 bases between them. There are 16 residues in the CDR3.

The chain combines TRBV7-2 with TRBJ2-7; 9 bases are a match to TRBD2. Germline values: CDR1 SGHTA, CDR2 FQGNSA. The V gene end was trimmed by 2 bases and the J gene end by 3 bases; junction bases not matched to a gene: 5. This CDR3 comprises 15 residues. The CDR3 DNA reads TGTGCCAGCAGCTTAAGTGGGACTAGCAGCTACGAGCAGTACTTC. This codes for CASSLSGTSSYEQYF.

This sequence joins TRBV18 and TRBJ2-2; no clear D gene. Trimming left V 4 bases short and J 9 bases short, with 9 bases between. Germline CDR1 and CDR2: KGHSH and LQKENI. There are 12 residues in the CDR3. The CDR3 is CASSREDRELFF. The CDR3, as DNA: TGTGCCAGCTCACGAGAAGACCGGGAGCTGTTTTTT. Combining the CDR3 with reference TRBV18 and TRBJ2-2 gives the whole variable domain NAGVMQNPRHLVRRRGQEARLRCSPMKGHSHVYWYRQLPEEGLKFMVYLQKENIIDESGMPKERFSAEFPKEGPSILRIQQVVRGDSAAYFCASSREDRELFFGEGSRLTVL.

The V and J genes are TRBV10-3 and TRBJ2-5; 9 bases align to TRBD1. The CDR3 runs to 14 residues. V gave up 6 bases and J gave up 5 bases; unmatched junction bases: 7. Germline CDR1 reads ENHRY; CDR2 reads SYGVKD. In DNA, the CDR3 is TGTGCCATCAGGGACGGGGACAGGGTGGAGACCCAGTACTTC. Translated, it gives CAIRDGDRVETQYF.

This clone qualifies as medium-sized. V usage is TRBV6-4 and J usage is TRBJ2-3; TRBD2 matches at 7 bases. The CDR3 has 14 amino acids. Germline V gives CDR1 MRHNA, CDR2 SNTAGT. Trimming took 2 bases from V and 4 from J; bases not matched to a gene: 3. Here the CDR3 DNA reads TGTGCCAGCAGTGACCGACTAGCTTCAGATACGCAGTATTTT. It codes for CASSDRLASDTQYF.

The V gene is TRBV18, the J gene TRBJ2-3, with D maybe TRBD1 (6 bases). The germline V gene encodes CDR1 KGHSH and CDR2 LQKENI. The CDR3 has 16 residues. The V end was cut by 2 bases, the J end by 3 bases, with 15 bases between. Here the CDR3 reads CASSPNPRGGTDTQYF. CDR3 coding DNA: TGTGCCAGCTCACCAAACCCCAGGGGTGGTACAGATACGCAGTATTTT.

V gene TRBV7-2 combines with J gene TRBJ2-7; TRBD1 aligns across 7 bases. CDR1 SGHTA and CDR2 FQGNSA come from the germline V gene. V shed 5 bases, J shed 1 base, and the junction held 5 bases outside the gene matches. This CDR3 is built from 14 residues. CDR3 nucleotide sequence: TGTGCCAGCAGCCCCTCGACAGGGTCCTACGAGCAGTACTTC. Encoded protein: CASSPSTGSYEQYF.

V gene TRBV7-9 combines with J gene TRBJ2-7; tentatively, D is TRBD1 or TRBD2 (5 bases each). The CDR3 spans 12 residues. Trimming removed 4 bases at V and 5 bases at J, with 9 bases between. Germline-derived CDR1 and CDR2 are SEHNR and FQNEAQ (reference sequence). CDR3: CASSSMGDEQYF. The DNA of the CDR3 is TGTGCCAGCAGCTCAATGGGGGACGAGCAGTACTTC. Variable domain in full (rest from reference TRBV7-9 and TRBJ2-7): DTGVSQNPRHKITKRGQNVTFRCDPISEHNRLYWYRQTLGQGPEFLTYFQNEAQLEKSRLLSDRFSAERPKGSFSTLEIQRTEQGDSAMYLCASSSMGDEQYFGPGTRLTVT.

This clone has a single count. CDR3 amino acids: CASMGLADYNEQFF. CDR3 bases: TGTGCCAGTATGGGGCTAGCGGACTACAATGAGCAGTTCTTC. V usage is TRBV19 and J usage is TRBJ2-1; 7 bases agree with TRBD2. J was trimmed by 3 bases and V by 7 bases; bases with no gene match: 6. The germline gives CDR1 LNHDA, CDR2 SQIVND (reference sequence). This CDR3 has 14 amino acids.

The rearrangement links TRBV7-9 to TRBJ1-1; 8 positions agree with TRBD1. CDR3 size: 14 residues. The J segment lost 3 bases and the V segment lost 4 bases, leaving 4 bases of the junction unmatched. Looked up from germline, CDR1 is SEHNR and CDR2 is FQNEAQ (reference sequence). CDR3 region: CASSSQGADTEAFF. For the CDR3, the DNA is TGTGCCAGCAGCTCTCAGGGGGCAGACACTGAAGCTTTCTTT. The variable domain in full, completed from reference TRBV7-9 and TRBJ1-1, reads DTGVSQNPRHKITKRGQNVTFRCDPISEHNRLYWYRQTLGQGPEFLTYFQNEAQLEKSRLLSDRFSAERPKGSFSTLEIQRTEQGDSAMYLCASSSQGADTEAFFGQGTRLTVV.

The chain couples TRBV30 to TRBJ1-2, with D unclear. The CDR3 extends over 15 amino acids. V was clipped by 0 bases and J by 5 bases, with 16 bases between them. From germline, CDR1 is GTSNPN and CDR2 SVGIG (reference sequence). The CDR3 here is CAWSVFALEGYGYTF. The CDR3 DNA reads TGTGCCTGGAGTGTATTTGCACTCGAAGGTTATGGCTACACCTTC.

The chain employs TRBV6-5 and TRBJ1-2, with TRBD1 identical over 7 bases. The J segment lost 7 bases and the V segment lost 0 bases, leaving 2 bases of the junction unmatched. There are 13 residues in the CDR3. The germline CDR1 and CDR2 sequences are MNHEY and SVGAGI. As DNA, the CDR3 is TGTGCCAGCAGTTACTCGACAGGGTCTGGCTACACCTTC. Translated: CASSYSTGSGYTF.

The chain employs TRBV21-1 and TRBJ1-1; the table assigns TRBD1, which was not confirmed against the DNA. TRBV21-1 is annotated as a pseudogene. CDR3 length equals 16 residues. The CDR3 spells CASSKEGEGGETEAFF. The CDR3 DNA sequence: TGTGCCAGCAGCAAAGAGGGGGAAGGGGGCGAGACTGAAGCTTTCTTT.